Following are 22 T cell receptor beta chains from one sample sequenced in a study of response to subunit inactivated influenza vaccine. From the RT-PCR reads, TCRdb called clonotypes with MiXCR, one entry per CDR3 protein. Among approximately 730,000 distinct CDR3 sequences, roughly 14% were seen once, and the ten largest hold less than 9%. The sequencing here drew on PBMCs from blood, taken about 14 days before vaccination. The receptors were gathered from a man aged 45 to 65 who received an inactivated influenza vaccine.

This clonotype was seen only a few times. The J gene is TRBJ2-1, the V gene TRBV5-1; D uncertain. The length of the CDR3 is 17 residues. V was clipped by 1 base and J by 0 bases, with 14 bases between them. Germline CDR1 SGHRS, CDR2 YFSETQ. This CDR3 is CASSLPPVYSSYNEQFF. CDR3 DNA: TGCGCCAGCAGCTTGCCACCAGTTTACAGCTCCTACAATGAGCAGTTCTTC.

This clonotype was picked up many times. The DNA for the CDR3 is TGCGCCAGCAGCCAAGTCCTCCAAGAGACCCAGTACTTC. Its translation is CASSQVLQETQYF. The chain has TRBV4-3 and TRBJ2-5; D remains ambiguous. The CDR3 covers 13 residues. Per germline, CDR1 LGHNA and CDR2 YSLEER. V dropped 1 base and J dropped 1 base, with 4 bases sitting between them.

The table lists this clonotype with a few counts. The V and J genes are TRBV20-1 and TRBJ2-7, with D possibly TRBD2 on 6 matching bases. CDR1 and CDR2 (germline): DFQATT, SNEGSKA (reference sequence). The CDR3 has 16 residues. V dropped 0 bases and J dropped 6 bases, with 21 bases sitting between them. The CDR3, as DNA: TGCAGTGCTAGAGATCTCGGGACTCACCCTATAGGCGAGCAGTACTTC. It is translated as CSARDLGTHPIGEQYF.

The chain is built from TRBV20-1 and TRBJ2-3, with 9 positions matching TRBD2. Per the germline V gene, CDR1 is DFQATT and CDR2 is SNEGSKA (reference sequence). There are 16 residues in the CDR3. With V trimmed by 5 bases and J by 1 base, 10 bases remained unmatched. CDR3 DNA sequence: TGCAGTGCTCCGAAAAAAGCGGGAGGACGCACAGATACGCAGTATTTT. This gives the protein CSAPKKAGGRTDTQYF.

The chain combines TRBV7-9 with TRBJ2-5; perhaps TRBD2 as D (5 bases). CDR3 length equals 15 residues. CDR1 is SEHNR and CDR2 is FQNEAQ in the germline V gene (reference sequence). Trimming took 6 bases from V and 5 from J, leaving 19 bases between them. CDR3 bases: TGTGCCAGCAGTCCACCCGGACTCCTAAGGGAGACCCAGTACTTC. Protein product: CASSPPGLLRETQYF.

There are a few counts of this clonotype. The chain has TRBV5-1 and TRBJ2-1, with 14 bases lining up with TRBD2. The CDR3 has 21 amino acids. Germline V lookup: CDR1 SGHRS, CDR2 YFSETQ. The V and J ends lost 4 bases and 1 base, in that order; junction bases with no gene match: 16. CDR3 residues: CASSVRGTSGRSGVSYNEQFF. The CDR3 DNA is TGCGCCAGCAGCGTCAGGGGGACTAGCGGGAGAAGCGGGGTGTCCTACAATGAGCAGTTCTTC.

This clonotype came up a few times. DNA of the CDR3: TGCGCCAGCAGCTGGGTTCGATTCGGGGTCGAGCAGTACTTC. Translating it yields CASSWVRFGVEQYF. The chain joins TRBV5-1 to TRBJ2-7; D might be TRBD2 (5 bases). The CDR3 runs 14 residues. Germline-derived CDR1 and CDR2 are SGHRS and YFSETQ. V was shortened by 3 bases and J by 6 bases, with 16 bases between the two germline ends. Variable domain in full (rest from reference TRBV5-1 and TRBJ2-7): KAGVTQTPRYLIKTRGQQVTLSCSPISGHRSVSWYQQTPGQGLQFLFEYFSETQRNKGNFPGRFSGRQFSNSRSEMNVSTLELGDSALYLCASSWVRFGVEQYFGPGTRLTVT.

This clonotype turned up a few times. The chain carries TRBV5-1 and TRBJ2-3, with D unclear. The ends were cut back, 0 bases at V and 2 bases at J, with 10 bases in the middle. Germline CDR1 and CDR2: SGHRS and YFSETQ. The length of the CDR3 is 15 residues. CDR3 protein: CASSLDLISTDTQYF. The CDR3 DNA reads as TGCGCCAGCAGCTTGGATCTGATCTCCACAGATACGCAGTATTTT.

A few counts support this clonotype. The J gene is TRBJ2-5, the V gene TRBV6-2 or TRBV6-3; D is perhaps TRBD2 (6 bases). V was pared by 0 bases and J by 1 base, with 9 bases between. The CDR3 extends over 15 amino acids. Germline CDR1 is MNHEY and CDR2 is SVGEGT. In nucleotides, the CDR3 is TGTGCCAGCAGTTACTCGGGACTGGCCCAAGAGACCCAGTACTTC. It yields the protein CASSYSGLAQETQYF.

In nucleotides, the CDR3 is TGTGCCACCGTAGCGGGAGGGAAGTACAATGAGCAGTTCTTC. Translation: CATVAGGKYNEQFF. This rearrangement joins TRBV28 to TRBJ2-1; 11 bases line up with TRBD2. CDR1 and CDR2 from the germline V gene are MDHEN and SYDVKM. Unmatched junction bases numbered 6, after V lost 10 bases and J lost 4 bases. This CDR3 is built from 14 residues.

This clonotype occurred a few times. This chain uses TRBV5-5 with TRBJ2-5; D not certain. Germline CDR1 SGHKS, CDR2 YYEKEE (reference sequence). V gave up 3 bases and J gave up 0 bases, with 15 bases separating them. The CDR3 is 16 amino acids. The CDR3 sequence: CASSSLPGRDQETQYF. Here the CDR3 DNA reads TGTGCCAGCAGCTCTCTTCCTGGCCGGGACCAAGAGACCCAGTACTTC.

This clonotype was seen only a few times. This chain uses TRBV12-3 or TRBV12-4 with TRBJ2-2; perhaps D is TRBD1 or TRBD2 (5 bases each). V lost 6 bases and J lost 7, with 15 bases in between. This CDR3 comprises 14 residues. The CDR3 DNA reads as TGTGCCAGCAGAAAGGACTCGGGGCTCGGGGAGCTGTTTTTT. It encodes CASRKDSGLGELFF.

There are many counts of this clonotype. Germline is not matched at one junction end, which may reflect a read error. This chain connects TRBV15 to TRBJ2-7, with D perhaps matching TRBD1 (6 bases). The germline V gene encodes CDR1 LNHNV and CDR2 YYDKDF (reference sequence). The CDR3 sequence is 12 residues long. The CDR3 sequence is CATSRDHRNRDF. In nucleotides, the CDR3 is TGTGCCACCAGCAGAGATCACCGAAACAGGGACTTC.

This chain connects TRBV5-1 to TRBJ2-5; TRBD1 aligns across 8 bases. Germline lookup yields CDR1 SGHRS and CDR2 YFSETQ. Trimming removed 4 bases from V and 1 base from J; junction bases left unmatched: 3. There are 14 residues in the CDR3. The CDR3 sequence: CASSQGQVQETQYF. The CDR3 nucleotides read TGCGCCAGCAGCCAGGGACAGGTCCAAGAGACCCAGTACTTC.

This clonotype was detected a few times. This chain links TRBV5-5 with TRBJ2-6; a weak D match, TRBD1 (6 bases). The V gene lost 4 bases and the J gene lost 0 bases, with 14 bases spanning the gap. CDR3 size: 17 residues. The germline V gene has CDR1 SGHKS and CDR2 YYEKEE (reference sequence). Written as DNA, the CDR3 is TGTGCCAGCAGCGCTGGACAGATCCACTCTGGGGCCAACGTCCTGACTTTC. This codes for CASSAGQIHSGANVLTF.

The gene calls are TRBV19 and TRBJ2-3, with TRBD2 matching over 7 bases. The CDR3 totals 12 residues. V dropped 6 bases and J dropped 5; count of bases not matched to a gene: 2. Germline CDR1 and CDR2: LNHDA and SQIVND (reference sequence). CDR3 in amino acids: CASRGGKDTQYF. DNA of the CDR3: TGTGCCAGTAGGGGGGGGAAAGATACGCAGTATTTT.

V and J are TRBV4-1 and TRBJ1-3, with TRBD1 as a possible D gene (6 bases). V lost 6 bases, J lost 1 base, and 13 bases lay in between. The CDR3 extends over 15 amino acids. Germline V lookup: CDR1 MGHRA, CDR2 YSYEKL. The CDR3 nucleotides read TGCGCCAGCAGTATAGGGGGTTGGTCTGGAAACACCATATATTTT. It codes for CASSIGGWSGNTIYF.

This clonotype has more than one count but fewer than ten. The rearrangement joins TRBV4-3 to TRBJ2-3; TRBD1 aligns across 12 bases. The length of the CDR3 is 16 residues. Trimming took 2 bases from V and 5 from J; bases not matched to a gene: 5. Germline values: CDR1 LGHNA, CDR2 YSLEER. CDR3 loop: CASSQRGQGARDTQYF. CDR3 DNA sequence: TGCGCCAGCAGCCAAAGGGGACAGGGGGCGCGAGATACGCAGTATTTT.

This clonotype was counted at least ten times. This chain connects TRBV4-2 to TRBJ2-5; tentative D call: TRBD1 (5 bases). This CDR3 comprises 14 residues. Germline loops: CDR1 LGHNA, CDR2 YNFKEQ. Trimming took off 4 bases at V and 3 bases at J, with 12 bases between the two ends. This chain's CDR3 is CASSRRTDKETQYF. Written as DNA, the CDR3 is TGTGCCAGCAGCCGTCGAACGGACAAAGAGACCCAGTACTTC.

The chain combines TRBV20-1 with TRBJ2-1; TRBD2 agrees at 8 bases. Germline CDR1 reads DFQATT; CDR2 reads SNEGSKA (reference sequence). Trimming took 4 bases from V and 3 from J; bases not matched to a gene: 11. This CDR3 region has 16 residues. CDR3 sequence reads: CSATPPTSVYYNEQFF. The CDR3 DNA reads TGCAGTGCTACGCCCCCGACTAGCGTCTACTACAATGAGCAGTTCTTC.

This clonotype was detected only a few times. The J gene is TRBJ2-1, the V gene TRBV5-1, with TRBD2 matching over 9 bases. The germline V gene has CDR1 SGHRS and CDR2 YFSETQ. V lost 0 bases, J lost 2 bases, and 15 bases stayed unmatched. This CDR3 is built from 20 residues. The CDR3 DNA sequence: TGCGCCAGCAGCTTGGCACGTCGGAGCGTCGGGACTAGCACCTACAATGAGCAGTTCTTC. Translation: CASSLARRSVGTSTYNEQFF. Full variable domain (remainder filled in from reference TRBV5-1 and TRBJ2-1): KAGVTQTPRYLIKTRGQQVTLSCSPISGHRSVSWYQQTPGQGLQFLFEYFSETQRNKGNFPGRFSGRQFSNSRSEMNVSTLELGDSALYLCASSLARRSVGTSTYNEQFFGPGTRLTVL.

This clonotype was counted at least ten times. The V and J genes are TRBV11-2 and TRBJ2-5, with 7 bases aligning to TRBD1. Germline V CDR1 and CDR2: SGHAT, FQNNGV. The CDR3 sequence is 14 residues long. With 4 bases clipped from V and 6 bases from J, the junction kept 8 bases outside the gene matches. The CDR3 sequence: CASSYRDRVKTQYF. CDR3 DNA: TGTGCCAGCAGCTACCGGGACAGAGTTAAGACCCAGTACTTC.